The rows below give T cell receptor beta chains drawn from one sample of a study of Ad26.COV2.S vaccination and SARS-CoV-2 variants. Generated by immunoSEQ multiplex PCR, the TCRdb table keeps only in-frame clones and is missing some. The repertoire has around 340,000 clones, less than 90% of them found once; the top ten carry over 8.5%. Sequenced here: peripheral blood, sampled in a trial of Ad26.COV2.S vaccine versus placebo. All receptors come from a person between 18 and 65 years old who received the Ad26.COV2.S COVID-19 vaccine or a placebo. Each CDR3 is given with its conserved first and last residue. The D gene is left open where the match is weak. Rows may omit the clone size; those that give it use once, few, many or a size class.

NA	TRBV28	NA	TRBJ2-1	TGTGCCAGCAGTTCCCCTTCACAGAACTCCTACAATGAGCAGTTCTTC	CASSSPSQNSYNEQFF
NA	TRBV4-1	NA	TRBJ2-7	TGCGCCACCTCCTGGGACTCGGCCTACGAGCAGTACTTC	CATSWDSAYEQYF
NA	TRBV9	NA	TRBJ1-6	TGTGCCAGCAGCGTAGCAGGGTCTAATTCACCCCTCCACTTT	CASSVAGSNSPLHF
few	TRBV7-8	TRBD1	TRBJ2-2	TGTGCCAGCAGCCGAGGGGACAGGGCGGTCACCGGGGAGCTGTTTTTT	CASSRGDRAVTGELFF
NA	TRBV6-2/TRBV6-3	NA	TRBJ2-7	TGTGCCAGCAGTTACTCAACCCCAGGGGAGCAGTACTTC	CASSYSTPGEQYF
NA	TRBV9	NA	TRBJ2-5	TGTGCCAGCAGCGTAGTGGGGGAGATTAAAGAGACCCAGTACTTC	CASSVVGEIKETQYF
NA	TRBV6-6	TRBD2	TRBJ2-7	TGTGCCAGCAGCAGCGGGACTAGCGGGAGCCGGTACGAGCAGTACTTC	CASSSGTSGSRYEQYF
NA	TRBV30	NA	TRBJ2-2	TGTGCCTGGACGCTTGGGTACCTGAACACCGGGGAGCTGTTTTTT	CAWTLGYLNTGELFF
NA	TRBV7-9	NA	TRBJ1-5	TGTGCCAGCAGCTTAGCAGGGATCAATCAGCCCCAGCATTTT	CASSLAGINQPQHF
NA	TRBV2	NA	TRBJ2-7	TGTGCCAGCAGTGTATACTTGACCTACGAGCAGTACTTC	CASSVYLTYEQYF
NA	TRBV19	TRBD1	TRBJ1-1	TGTGCCAGTAGTAGAGCCGGGACAGGGAGAATGAACACTGAAGCTTTCTTT	CASSRAGTGRMNTEAFF
NA	TRBV7-8	TRBD1	TRBJ1-1	TGTGCCAGCAGCTCCCCGGGACAGAGCTTCACAGCTTTCTTT	CASSSPGQSFTAFF
NA	TRBV5-1	TRBD2	TRBJ2-7	TGCGCCAGCAGCTTCGTAGCGGGAGCGCACTACGAGCAGTACTTC	CASSFVAGAHYEQYF
NA	TRBV2	NA	TRBJ2-7	TGTGCCAGCAGTGAGCTGGCCTACGAGCAGTACTTC	CASSELAYEQYF
NA	TRBV2	NA	TRBJ1-1	TGTGCCAGCAGTGAGTACGGAGGGGACACTGAAGCTTTCTTT	CASSEYGGDTEAFF
NA	TRBV16	NA	TRBJ1-4	TGTGCCAGCAGCCAATCCGGCGTAGTTAATGAAAAACTGTTTTTT	CASSQSGVVNEKLFF
NA	TRBV3-1/TRBV3-2	NA	TRBJ1-4	TGTGCCAGCAGGCCGGGACGTAATGAAAAACTGTTTTTT	CASRPGRNEKLFF
once	TRBV7-2	NA	TRBJ2-3	TGTGCCAGCAGCTTAGGGTTGGATTATACGCAGTATTTT	CASSLGLDYTQYF
NA	TRBV20-1	TRBD1	TRBJ2-5	TGCAGTGCCACAGGGGTGGAGACCCAGTACTTC	CSATGVETQYF
NA	TRBV18	NA	TRBJ2-1	TGTGCCAGCTCACTAGCGAATGAGCAGTTCTTC	CASSLANEQFF
NA	TRBV28	TRBD1	TRBJ2-1	TGTGCCAGCAGTTCACCGGGACAGGGGGCCGATGAGCAGTTCTTC	CASSSPGQGADEQFF
NA	TRBV5-6	NA	TRBJ2-3	TGTGCCAGCAGCTTGGTCTCGGGGGGCCCAGATACGCAGTATTTT	CASSLVSGGPDTQYF
NA	TRBV7-6	TRBD2	TRBJ2-5	TGTGCCAGCAGCCCAGTCCGGTACAGCGGGGGAGAGACCCAGTACTTC	CASSPVRYSGGETQYF
NA	TRBV5-1	NA	TRBJ1-3	TGCGCCAGCAGCTTGGAAGGCAGGTCGGCGGACACCATATATTTT	CASSLEGRSADTIYF
NA	TRBV18	NA	TRBJ1-4	TGTGCCAGCTCACCTCAACGGGGACAAACTAATGAAAAACTGTTTTTT	CASSPQRGQTNEKLFF
NA	TRBV9	NA	TRBJ2-1	TGTGCCAGCAGCACCAGTCTAGCGAGCCTATACAATGAGCAGTTCTTC	CASSTSLASLYNEQFF
NA	TRBV19	TRBD1	TRBJ1-2	TGTGCCAGTAGTATAGATACCATCGGACAGGGGAAGAAGGCTAACTATGGCTACACCTTC	CASSIDTIGQGKKANYGYTF
NA	TRBV18	NA	TRBJ1-1	TGTGCCAGCTCACCATCCTACTTGAACACTGAAGCTTTCTTT	CASSPSYLNTEAFF
NA	TRBV6-1	NA	TRBJ1-1	TGTGCCAGCAGTGAGGGTAGGAACACTGAAGCTTTCTTT	CASSEGRNTEAFF
NA	TRBV4-3	NA	TRBJ1-2	TGCGCCAGCAGCCAAGATCCGGGCAGGGAAGATGGCTACACCTTC	CASSQDPGREDGYTF
NA	TRBV9	NA	TRBJ1-1	TGTGCCAGCAGCGGGATCCTAGGGGGTAAGAGAGCTTTCTTT	CASSGILGGKRAFF
NA	TRBV7-2	NA	TRBJ2-2	TGTGCCAGCAGCTTGATATTCGGGGGGCGTGGGGAGCTGTTTTTT	CASSLIFGGRGELFF
NA	TRBV4-1	TRBD2	TRBJ2-5	TGCGCCAGCAGCCCCTATAGCGGGGGGCTCCAAGAGACCCAGTACTTC	CASSPYSGGLQETQYF
NA	TRBV16	NA	TRBJ1-2	TGTGCCAGCAGCCAACCGGGAAGGGCTGGCTACACCTTC	CASSQPGRAGYTF
NA	TRBV5-1	NA	TRBJ2-7	TGCGCCAGCAGCTTGACGCCTAGCGAAGCCTACGAGCAGTACTTC	CASSLTPSEAYEQYF
NA	TRBV4-3	NA	TRBJ2-4	TGCGCCAGCAGCCAAGAGATCGAGCCATATTACATTCAGTACTTC	CASSQEIEPYYIQYF
few	TRBV10-2	TRBD1	TRBJ2-2	TGCGCCAGCAGTGAGGGCAGTGGGACAGCGAACACCGGGGAGCTGTTTTTT	CASSEGSGTANTGELFF
NA	TRBV24-1	TRBD2	TRBJ2-1	TGTGCCACCAGTGACTGGAGCGGGGACTACAATGAGCAGTTCTTC	CATSDWSGDYNEQFF
NA	TRBV2	TRBD1	TRBJ2-3	TGTGCCAGTACAGGGGGAAGCACAGATACGCAGTATTTT	CASTGGSTDTQYF